This paragraph reports one T cell receptor beta chain. The antigen remains undetermined. The repertoire was sequenced with immunoSEQ multiplex PCR; TCRdb's copy has only in-frame clones and lacks some. The sample holds about 54,000 clones, almost 85% seen once. The record originates from a study of OX40 agonist ivuxolimab in advanced cancers. Study-level findings and limits: In general, CD8+ T cells held more expanded clones than CD4+ did, on average.

The CDR3 is 19 residues long. Trimming took 4 bases from V and 4 from J; bases not matched to a gene: 16. Germline loops: CDR1 SGHTS, CDR2 YDEGEE. The specimen was CD4+ or CD8+ T cells sorted from blood, collected in a trial of the OX40 agonist ivuxolimab. This chain joins TRBV5-8 and TRBJ2-2, with 10 bases aligning to TRBD1. This TCR was sampled from an adult with an advanced solid tumor such as melanoma, head and neck, liver or kidney cancer. In nucleotides, the CDR3 is TGTGCCAGCAGCCCCTACAATTGGCCCGGGACAGGGGTCACCGGGGAGCTGTTTTTT. Its protein is CASSPYNWPGTGVTGELFF.